This TCR beta chain was retrieved from a study of blood T cells in healthy people across ages. Of note for this clonotype: Sequence at one end of the junction differs from germline and may be a read error.

A second 7 to 11 cycle PCR used barcoded and J-beta primers. TCRdb called the 5' RACE reads again in MiXCR, with one record for every CDR3 protein. Seen here are roughly 1.7 million distinct CDR3 sequences, about 31% observed once, and the top ten hold 11%. Sequencing was carried out using blood. The sequence came from a woman aged 25-40 years in good health.

CDR3 nucleotide sequence: TGTGCCATCACACGGGACTCGTTCACCGGGGAGTTGTTTTTT. As protein: CAITRDSFTGELFF. The chain combines TRBV10-3 with TRBJ2-2, with D possibly matching TRBD2 (6 bases). The length of the CDR3 is 14 residues. Germline loops: CDR1 ENHRY, CDR2 SYGVKD.